Each of the 9 T cell receptor beta chains below was sequenced from the same sample in a study of blood T cell repertoires in COVID-19. Some clones are missing from TCRdb's copy, which holds only in-frame ones; the method was immunoSEQ multiplex PCR. Of about 350,000 clones in the sample, 75% to 90% are singletons; the top ten hold 7% to 7.5%. Sample: peripheral blood. The receptors derive from a woman in her sixties with COVID-19, enrolled during active disease.

The V gene is TRBV10-1, the J gene TRBJ2-5; D not resolved. Germline-derived CDR1 and CDR2 are WNHNN and SYGVQD (reference sequence). Deletions cut 6 bases from V and 1 base from J, with 9 bases between. This CDR3 has 13 residues. This CDR3 is CASSGAIQETQYF. CDR3 sequence (DNA): TGCGCCAGCAGCGGAGCAATCCAAGAGACCCAGTACTTC.

The V gene is TRBV27, the J gene TRBJ1-1; a possible D gene is TRBD1 (5 bases). The CDR3 covers 16 residues. Trimming pared 4 bases from V and 3 bases from J, leaving 18 bases between. Germline CDR1 MNHEY, CDR2 SMNVEV (reference sequence). The CDR3 nucleotides read TGTGCCAGCAGTTCTCCCCCGGGGGTCAGCCACACTGAAGCTTTCTTT. Its protein is CASSSPPGVSHTEAFF.

For this clone: The junction departs from germline at one end; a sequencing error may be responsible. This chain uses TRBV2 with TRBJ1-6, with 7 nucleotides matching TRBD1. This CDR3 is built from 15 residues. Per the germline V gene, CDR1 is SNHLY and CDR2 is FYNNEI. The CDR3 loop reads CASSEDRVENSPLHF. The CDR3 nucleotides read TGTGCCAGCAGCGAAGACAGGGTGGAAAATTCACCCCTCCACTTT.

As to this clone: The sample holds other DNA sequences that translate to the same CDR3. V usage is TRBV5-1 and J usage is TRBJ1-1; 7 bases agree with TRBD1. The V segment lost 5 bases and the J segment 4 bases; nucleotides outside the gene matches: 5. CDR1 is SGHRS, CDR2 YFSETQ, per germline. This CDR3 region has 13 residues. DNA of the CDR3: TGCGCCAGCAGTCCTCGGACAGGCACTGAAGCTTTCTTT. The encoded protein is CASSPRTGTEAFF.

In nucleotides, the CDR3 is TGTGCCACGCTCGGGGGTTTGAACACTGAAGCTTTCTTT. It is translated as CATLGGLNTEAFF. This chain uses TRBV18 with TRBJ1-1; tentatively, D is TRBD1 (5 bases). The germline V gene has CDR1 KGHSH and CDR2 LQKENI. Trimming left V 10 bases short and J 0 bases short, with 12 bases between. The CDR3 length is 13 residues.

The chain carries TRBV3-1 (or the pseudogene TRBV3-2) and TRBJ2-3, with 8 positions matching TRBD2. Germline V gene lookup returns CDR1 LGHDT and CDR2 YNNKEL (reference sequence). The CDR3 runs to 16 residues. V shed 2 bases and J 2 bases; nucleotides not matched to a gene: 6. The CDR3 spells CASSQPRGGPTDTQYF. CDR3 bases: TGTGCCAGCAGCCAACCACGGGGGGGGCCCACAGATACGCAGTATTTT.

CDR3 loop: CASSFQDAGEKLFF. Written as DNA, the CDR3 is TGCGCCAGCAGCTTTCAGGATGCTGGTGAAAAACTGTTTTTT. The chain couples TRBV5-1 to TRBJ1-4, with D hard to call. The CDR3 totals 14 residues. The V end lost 2 bases, the J end lost 7 bases, and 12 bases lay between the germline ends. The germline CDR1 and CDR2 sequences are SGHRS and YFSETQ.

The V and J genes are TRBV11-1 and TRBJ1-2; 7 bases match TRBD1. The CDR3 is 13 amino acids. CDR1 is SGHAT, CDR2 FQDESV, per germline (reference sequence). With V trimmed by 5 bases and J by 11 bases, 11 bases remained unmatched. CDR3 amino acids: CASSPWDRPYYTF. The CDR3 DNA reads as TGTGCCAGCAGCCCTTGGGACAGACCATATTACACCTTC. Variable domain in full (rest from reference TRBV11-1 and TRBJ1-2): EAEVAQSPRYKITEKSQAVAFWCDPISGHATLYWYRQILGQGPELLVQFQDESVVDDSQLPKDRFSAERLKGVDSTLKIQPAELGDSAMYLCASSPWDRPYYTFGSGTRLTVV.

The sample holds a few counts of this clone. CDR3 in DNA: TGCGCCAGCAGCCAATCCTCAGGGATGAACACTGAAGCTTTCTTT. This encodes CASSQSSGMNTEAFF. V usage is TRBV4-1 and J usage is TRBJ1-1, with TRBD1 as a possible D gene (5 bases). V was clipped by 2 bases and J by 0 bases, with 10 bases between them. The CDR3 loop spans 15 amino acids. CDR1 is MGHRA, CDR2 YSYEKL, per germline.